This T cell receptor beta chain was observed in a study of T cells in Graves' hyperthyroidism and ophthalmopathy. Findings and limits, study-wide: Ophthalmopathy was told apart from stable hyperthyroidism by a 13 V-J model.

This clonotype was seen ten or more times. Its antigen is currently unknown. The CDR3 regions of TCR beta were amplified from RNA transcripts. First-round RT-PCR of the TCR CDR3 relied on the HTBI primer set. Via MiXCR, TCRdb re-called the multiplex PCR reads, giving one row per CDR3 protein. The profile shows some 270,000 distinct CDR3 sequences, more than 10% of them singletons. Input material: blood. The TCR was taken from a woman aged 25 to 39 with Graves' hyperthyroidism that later progressed to Graves' ophthalmopathy.

The CDR3 DNA is TGTGCCAGCAGTTATGCCGATGAGCAGTTCTTC. Amino acid sequence: CASSYADEQFF. The chain couples TRBV6-2 or TRBV6-3 to TRBJ2-1; D not resolved. This CDR3 has 11 residues. Deletions cut 3 bases from V and 8 bases from J, with 5 bases between. CDR1 is MNHEY and CDR2 is SVGEGT in the germline V gene.